The rows below give T cell receptor beta chains drawn from one sample of a study of cytomegalovirus exposure and HLA in healthy donors. Profiled with immunoSEQ multiplex PCR; TCRdb holds only in-frame clones, not every one. The data show around 150,000 clones, approximately 72% seen once. Sequencing was done on a sample of PBMCs. These receptors came from a woman in her sixties in good health and CMV-seronegative. The CDR3 runs from the conserved cysteine through the conserved F or W. D genes are given only for firm matches. Clone sizes are given selectively: once, few, many, or a class where the clone is expanded.

d_gene	len	j_gene	abundance	v_gene	CDR3nt	CDR3aa
TRBD2	17	TRBJ2-2	.	TRBV5-6	TGTGCCAGCAGCTTGGGGGTGCTAGCGGGGGCCACCGGGGAGCTGTTTTTT	CASSLGVLAGATGELFF
.	14	TRBJ1-2	.	TRBV10-3	TGTGCCATCAGTGATAGTCCAGGGAACTATGGCTACACCTTC	CAISDSPGNYGYTF
TRBD2	16	TRBJ2-1	.	TRBV4-3	TGCGCCAGCAGCCAAGTCCTAGCGGGCTCCTACAATGAGCAGTTCTTC	CASSQVLAGSYNEQFF
.	13	TRBJ2-2	.	TRBV7-2	TGTGCCAGCAGTCTATTCGGGGGCGGGGAGCTGTTTTTT	CASSLFGGGELFF
.	15	TRBJ2-3	many	TRBV5-1	TGCGCCAGCAGCTTCAGCGGGCAGAGCACAGATACGCAGTATTTT	CASSFSGQSTDTQYF
TRBD1	13	TRBJ1-1	.	TRBV2	TGTGCCAACAAGGGGGCCCCCTCAGGTGAAGCTTTCTTT	CANKGAPSGEAFF
.	17	TRBJ1-5	few	TRBV19	TGTGCCAGTAGTAAGGCCAGGGGATTTAATAGCAATCAGCCCCAGCATTTT	CASSKARGFNSNQPQHF
.	15	TRBJ2-2	.	TRBV29-1	TGCAGCGTTGGGAACAGAACCGGGGGCACCGGGGAGCTGTTTTTT	CSVGNRTGGTGELFF
TRBD1	14	TRBJ1-2	.	TRBV7-2	TGTGCCAGCAGTCGCGTAGGGACAGAGGGCGGCTACACCTTC	CASSRVGTEGGYTF
.	13	TRBJ2-7	.	TRBV10-1	TGCGCCAGCAGTGGCGGGGAACCCTACGAGCAGTACTTC	CASSGGEPYEQYF